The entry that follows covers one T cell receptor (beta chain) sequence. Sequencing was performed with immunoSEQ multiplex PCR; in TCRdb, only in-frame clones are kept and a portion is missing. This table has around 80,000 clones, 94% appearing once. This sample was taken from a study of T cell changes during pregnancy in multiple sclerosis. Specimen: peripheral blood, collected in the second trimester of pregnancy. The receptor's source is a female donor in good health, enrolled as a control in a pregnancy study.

The CDR3 spells CASSLEPGNQPQHF. CDR3 DNA: TGCGCCAGCAGCTTGGAACCAGGCAATCAGCCCCAGCATTTT. The chain uses TRBV5-1 and TRBJ1-5; D gene uncertain. CDR1 SGHRS and CDR2 YFSETQ come from the germline V gene. Trimming pared 0 bases from V and 2 bases from J, leaving 6 bases between. CDR3 length equals 14 residues.